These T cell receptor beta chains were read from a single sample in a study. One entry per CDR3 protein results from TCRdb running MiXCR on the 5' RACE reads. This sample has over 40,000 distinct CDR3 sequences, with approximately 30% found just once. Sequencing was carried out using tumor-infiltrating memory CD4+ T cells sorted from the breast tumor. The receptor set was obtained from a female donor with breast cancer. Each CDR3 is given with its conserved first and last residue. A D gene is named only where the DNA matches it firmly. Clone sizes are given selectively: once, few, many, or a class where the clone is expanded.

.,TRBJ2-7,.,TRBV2,TGTGCCAGCAGCGGGGAGGCCTACGAGCAGTACTTC,CASSGEAYEQYF
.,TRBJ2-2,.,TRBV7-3,TGTGTCTCCACCGGGGAGCTGTTTTTT,CVSTGELFF
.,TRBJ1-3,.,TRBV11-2,TGTGCCAGCAGCTTAGCCGACAGAACCATATATTTT,CASSLADRTIYF
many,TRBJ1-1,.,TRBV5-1,TGCGCCAGCAGCTTGGAGACACGCCCCAACACTGAAGCTTTCTTT,CASSLETRPNTEAFF
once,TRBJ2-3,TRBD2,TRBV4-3,TGCGCCAGCAGCCAAGGCGCGGGGGCAGATACGCAGTATTTT,CASSQGAGADTQYF
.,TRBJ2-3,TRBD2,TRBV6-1,TGTGCCAGCAGTGAGGCGGGGGGTAGCACAGATACGCAGTATTTT,CASSEAGGSTDTQYF
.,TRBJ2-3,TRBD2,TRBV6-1,TGTGCCAGCAGTGTAAACAGCGGGAGCCTTAGCACAGATACGCAGTATTTT,CASSVNSGSLSTDTQYF
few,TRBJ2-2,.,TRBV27,TGTGCCAGCTACTCGGGACCCGGGGAGCTGTTTTTT,CASYSGPGELFF
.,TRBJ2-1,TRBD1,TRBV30,TGTGCCTGGGACAGGGGACCCTACGATGAGCAGTTCTTC,CAWDRGPYDEQFF
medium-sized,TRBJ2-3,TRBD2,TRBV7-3,TGTGCCAGCAAACGCGGTAGCGGGGAGGATACGCAGTATTTT,CASKRGSGEDTQYF
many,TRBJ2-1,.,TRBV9,TGTGCCAGCAGCGTAGTAGGGGACTTCGGCAATGAGCAGTTCTTC,CASSVVGDFGNEQFF
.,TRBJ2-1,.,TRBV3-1,TGTGCCAGCAGCCAATCAGCCCCGGGCGGATACAATGAGCAGTTCTTC,CASSQSAPGGYNEQFF
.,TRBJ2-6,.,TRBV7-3,TGTGCCAGCAGCCGACACTCTGGGGCCAACGTCCTGACTTTC,CASSRHSGANVLTF
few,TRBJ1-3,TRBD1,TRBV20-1,TGCAGTGCTAGGTCAGGGGGTCGAGGAAACACCATATATTTT,CSARSGGRGNTIYF
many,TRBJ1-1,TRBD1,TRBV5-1,TGCGCCAGCAGCTTGATGACAGGGGGGAGCACTGAAGCTTTCTTT,CASSLMTGGSTEAFF
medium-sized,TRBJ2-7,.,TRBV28,TGTGCCAGCAGTCCCTCTACTTACGAGCAGTACTTC,CASSPSTYEQYF
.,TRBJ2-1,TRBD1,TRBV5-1,TGCGCCAGCAGCTCACAGGGGGGCACCTACAATGAGCAGTTCTTC,CASSSQGGTYNEQFF
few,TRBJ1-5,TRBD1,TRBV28,TGTGCCAGCAGTATCTCCCGGGACAGGTATAGCAATCAGCCCCAGCATTTT,CASSISRDRYSNQPQHF
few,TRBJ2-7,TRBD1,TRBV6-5,TGTGCCAGCAGTTTCGCCGGGACAGGTACCTACGGGCAGTACTTC,CASSFAGTGTYGQYF
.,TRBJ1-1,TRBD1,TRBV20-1,TGCAGTGCTAGAGCCCCCAGGGGGACGAACACTGAAGCTTTCTTT,CSARAPRGTNTEAFF
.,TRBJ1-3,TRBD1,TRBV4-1,TGCGCCAGCAGCCGGGGACAGGGTGACACCATATATTTT,CASSRGQGDTIYF
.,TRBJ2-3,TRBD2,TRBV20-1,TGCAGTGCGAAAGCATTAGCGGGAGGCCGGAGGGATACGCAGTATTTT,CSAKALAGGRRDTQYF
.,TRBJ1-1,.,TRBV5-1,TGCGCCAGCAGCCGGGCGGGGGATAACACTGAAGCTTTCTTT,CASSRAGDNTEAFF
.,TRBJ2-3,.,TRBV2,TGTGCCAGCATATCTTCCCCTGGGGGACGCACAGATACGCAGTATTTT,CASISSPGGRTDTQYF
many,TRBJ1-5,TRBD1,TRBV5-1,TGCGCCAGCAGCTTTGGACAGGGGGCTAGCAATCAGCCCCAGCATTTT,CASSFGQGASNQPQHF
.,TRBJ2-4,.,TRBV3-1,TGTGCCTGCAGCCCCCTTTGGGGAGGTGAAAACATTCAGTACTTC,CACSPLWGGENIQYF
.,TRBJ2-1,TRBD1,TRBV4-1,TGCGCCAGCAGCCAATTTACCGGGACAGGAAATGATGAGCAGTTCTTC,CASSQFTGTGNDEQFF
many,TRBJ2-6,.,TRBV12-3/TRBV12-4,TGTGCCAGCCGTTCCAGACGATCTGGGGCCAACGTCCTGACTTTC,CASRSRRSGANVLTF
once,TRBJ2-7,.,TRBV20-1,TGCAGTGCTAGAGATCCGCGAGGGGAAAGAACCTACGAGCAGCACTTC,CSARDPRGERTYEQHF
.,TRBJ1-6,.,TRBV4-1,TGCGCCAGCAGCCAAGATGAACAGGGTAGGGGAATTTCACCCCTCCACTTT,CASSQDEQGRGISPLHF
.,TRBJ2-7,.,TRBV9,TGTGCCAGCGGAAGGCCAGAGGGCGAGCAGTACTTC,CASGRPEGEQYF
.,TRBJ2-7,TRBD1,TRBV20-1,TGCAGTGCTAGAGATCCTGGACAGGACCAAGAGCAGTACTTC,CSARDPGQDQEQYF
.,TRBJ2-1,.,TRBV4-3,TGCGCCAGCAGCCAAGCCCTACTGCTAAATGAGCAGTTCTTC,CASSQALLLNEQFF
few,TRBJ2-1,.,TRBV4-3,TGCGCCAGTAAAGGGGGGGTGGAATACAATGAGCAGTTCTTC,CASKGGVEYNEQFF
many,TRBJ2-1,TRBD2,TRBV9,TGTGCCAGCAGCCGTAGACCGGGACTAGCGGGAGGGAATGAGCAGTTCTTC,CASSRRPGLAGGNEQFF
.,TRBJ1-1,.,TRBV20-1,TGCAGTGCTAGAGAGAGAGGACTGCACACTGAAGCTTTCTTT,CSARERGLHTEAFF
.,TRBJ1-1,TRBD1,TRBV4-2,TGTGCCAGCAGCCAAGGGGGACAGGGCTCCCCTGAAGCTTTCTTT,CASSQGGQGSPEAFF
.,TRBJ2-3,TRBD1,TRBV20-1,TGCAGTGTAAGGGGTCGAGGACAGGGGGCCGCAGATACGCAGTATTTT,CSVRGRGQGAADTQYF
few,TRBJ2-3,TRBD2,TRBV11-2,TGTGCCAGCAGCTTAGTCCCTAGCGGGGGCACAGATACGCAGTATTTT,CASSLVPSGGTDTQYF
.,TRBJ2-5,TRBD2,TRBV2,TGTGCCAGCAGTGGTATAGCGGGAGTCCAGGAGACCCAGTACTTC,CASSGIAGVQETQYF
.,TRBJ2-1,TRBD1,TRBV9,TGTGCCAGCAGCGTAGCAGGGGGGGGGACAGGGCCTTACAATGAGCAGTTCTTC,CASSVAGGGTGPYNEQFF
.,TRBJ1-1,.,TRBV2,TGTGCCAGCAGTAAAGCCCTAATAATTGGCGGAGCTTTCTTT,CASSKALIIGGAFF